This T cell receptor (beta chain) came from a study of blood T cell repertoires in COVID-19. As originally analysed: Reference gene primer amplification gave nucleated cell count estimates. Profiled with immunoSEQ multiplex PCR; TCRdb holds only in-frame clones, not every one. Clone size and V and J calls were adopted from that table, with D and trimming inferred from the DNA. The data hold tens of thousands of clones, with under 90% observed a single time. This clone appeared once. The sequence derives from a human donor in a cohort sampled during active COVID-19. Sequenced sample: peripheral blood.

The DNA for the CDR3 is TGTGCCATCAGTGAGACTCTCCCCGGGAGCTCTGGAAACACCATATATTTT. Residues: CAISETLPGSSGNTIYF. This chain links TRBV10-3 with TRBJ1-3; D remains ambiguous. Germline CDR1 is ENHRY and CDR2 is SYGVKD. The CDR3 is made up of 17 amino acids. V lost 2 bases to trimming and J lost 0 bases, with 14 bases between them.